This TCR beta chain was sequenced in a study of T cell repertoires in cytomegalovirus infection. General study results and limits: Identification of carriers of CMV plus the relevant HLA was performed using cumulative public TCR beta family frequency.

Ten or more counts support this clonotype. Antigen specificity is unknown. Each CDR3 protein gets one entry after TCRdb re-called the reads with MiXCR. This sample has just over 150,000 distinct CDR3 sequences, with 20% to 25% found just once. V lost 5 bases and J lost 7, with 17 bases in between. The CDR3 is made up of 15 amino acids. Germline CDR1 and CDR2: SGHVS and FNYEAQ. This TCR was sampled from a human donor in good health (CMV status not recorded). Some clones in this sample may be carry-over from other donors' samples. Specimen: PBMCs. The chain employs TRBV7-6 and TRBJ1-4, with D possibly being TRBD1 (5 bases). The CDR3 nucleotides are TGTGCCAGCAGCCCTAGGCAGGGCCTAAGTGAAAAACTGTTTTTT. Protein product: CASSPRQGLSEKLFF.